One sample yielded the 19 T cell receptor beta chains listed below, sequenced in a study of monozygotic twins with inflammatory bowel disease. Using the 5' RACE reads, TCRdb records one entry per CDR3 protein without DNA. The data include approximately 390,000 distinct CDR3 sequences; the top ten clones carry approximately 2.3%. Sequencing was done on a sample of blood. Receptors were obtained from a human donor with ulcerative colitis or Crohn's disease, or a healthy co-twin of an affected twin (not recorded which).

J is TRBJ1-5 and V is TRBV27; TCRdb reports TRBD1, a call that lacks DNA to check it against. This CDR3 comprises 15 residues. CDR1 is MNHEY and CDR2 is SMNVEV in the germline V gene (reference sequence). The CDR3 reads CASRPGQGFNQPQHF.

J is TRBJ2-3 and V is TRBV9. CDR1 SGDLS and CDR2 YYNGEE come from the germline V gene. The CDR3 runs to 14 residues. The CDR3 loop reads CASSFRGGADTQNF.

This chain uses TRBV6-1 with TRBJ2-1; checking the TCRdb D call of TRBD2 is not possible without DNA. The CDR3 is 15 amino acids. Germline V gene sequence: CDR1 MNHNS, CDR2 SASEGT. This chain's CDR3 is CASSTTGLAVNEQFF.

The chain uses TRBV10-3 and TRBJ1-5. Looked up from germline, CDR1 is ENHRY and CDR2 is SYGVKD. This CDR3 spans 14 amino acids. CDR3: CAISQLEGGQPQHF.

This chain connects TRBV27 to TRBJ2-1; no DNA is available, so the TRBD2 call from TCRdb remains unchecked. The CDR3 contains 12 residues. CDR1 and CDR2 from the germline V gene are MNHEY and SMNVEV (reference sequence). CDR3 sequence: CASTSGANEQFF.

The chain recombines TRBV29-1 with TRBJ2-1; TCRdb indicates TRBD1, and absent DNA this call remains unverified. Germline lookup yields CDR1 SQVTM and CDR2 ANQGSEA. This CDR3 is 12 amino acids long. The CDR3 protein is CSVDIRGVEQFF.

The chain joins TRBV12-3 or TRBV12-4 to TRBJ2-7; absent DNA, TCRdb's TRBD1 call cannot be checked. The CDR3 sequence is 13 residues long. CDR3 region: CASSPSGGREQYF.

The rearrangement joins TRBV7-6 to TRBJ1-2; TCRdb selects TRBD1, and the lack of DNA leaves this call unchecked. Germline assignment: CDR1 SGHVS and CDR2 FNYEAQ. This CDR3 is built from 12 residues. CDR3: CASSGGGYGYTF.

The chain uses TRBV7-2 and TRBJ1-1; TCRdb designates TRBD1, a call that cannot be tested without DNA. Germline V gene lookup returns CDR1 SGHTA and CDR2 FQGNSA. The CDR3 extends over 12 amino acids. The CDR3 protein is CASRRQDAEAFF.

This chain joins TRBV3-1 and TRBJ2-1; checking the TCRdb D call of TRBD2 is not possible without DNA. Germline lookup yields CDR1 LGHDT and CDR2 YNNKEL (reference sequence). The CDR3 is made up of 16 amino acids. The CDR3: CASSQAPAVSYNEQFF.

This chain connects TRBV11-2 to TRBJ2-1; TCRdb gives TRBD2 as the D gene, but with no DNA this cannot be confirmed. CDR3 length: 15 amino acids. Germline lookup yields CDR1 SGHAT and CDR2 FQNNGV. The CDR3 is CASSLTRERVNEQFF.

The CDR3 protein is CASSLYYDIYF. J is TRBJ2-7 and V is TRBV5-1. The V gene's germline CDR1 is SGHRS and CDR2 YFSETQ. The CDR3 runs to 11 residues.

The genes are TRBV7-9 and TRBJ1-2; TCRdb proposes TRBD1, but this gene call is untestable without DNA. The length of the CDR3 is 14 residues. Germline-derived CDR1 and CDR2 are SEHNR and FQNEAQ (reference sequence). The CDR3 region is CASSRGNPGDGYTF.

The chain couples TRBV7-2 to TRBJ2-2; no DNA is available, so the TRBD2 call from TCRdb remains unchecked. This CDR3 contains 14 residues. Germline V gene sequence: CDR1 SGHTA, CDR2 FQGNSA. The CDR3 protein is CASSSGRYTGELFF.

The chain joins TRBV6-1 to TRBJ1-2. The CDR3 length is 15 residues. Germline CDR1 MNHNS, CDR2 SASEGT. The CDR3 spells CASNRRTLENYGYTF.

This rearrangement joins TRBV7-2 to TRBJ2-1. Germline V gives CDR1 SGHTA, CDR2 FQGNSA. The CDR3 has 14 residues. The CDR3 reads CASSPSSTDNEQFF.

The chain combines TRBV11-2 with TRBJ1-4; TCRdb gives TRBD1 as the D gene, but with no DNA this cannot be confirmed. Germline V gives CDR1 SGHAT, CDR2 FQNNGV. The CDR3 is 15 amino acids. The CDR3 loop is CASSRDRGINEKLFF.

The chain is built from TRBV11-2 and TRBJ2-7; TCRdb gives TRBD2 as the D gene, but with no DNA this cannot be confirmed. The CDR3 spans 16 residues. Germline assignment: CDR1 SGHAT and CDR2 FQNNGV. The CDR3 spells CASKNYRGLAVSEQYF.

The chain combines TRBV6-2 or TRBV6-3 with TRBJ2-7; TCRdb returns TRBD2, unconfirmable since there is no DNA. Germline V lookup: CDR1 MNHEY, CDR2 SVGEGT. The CDR3 length is 13 residues. CDR3 protein: CAIHWRVSYEQYF.